This TCR beta chain was found in a study of blood T cell repertoires in COVID-19. Study-level background: Sources were T cells, B-cell-depleted T cells, or PBMCs; the material itself was cDNA or gDNA.

CDR1 and CDR2 (germline): LGHNT, FRNRAP. V lost 6 bases to trimming and J lost 8 bases; unmatched junction nucleotides: 8. This CDR3 has 15 amino acids. Libraries were prepared by immunoSEQ multiplex PCR; TCRdb keeps only in-frame clonotypes and omits some of them. The sample consists of roughly 300,000 clones, roughly 88% of them appearing once. The material sequenced was PBMCs or T cells enriched from blood (not recorded which). V gene TRBV12-5 combines with J gene TRBJ2-1; 12 positions match TRBD2. This clonotype originated in a middle-aged woman with acute COVID-19. This CDR3 is CASGLAGGPGDEQFF. The DNA of the CDR3 is TGTGCTAGTGGGCTAGCGGGAGGGCCCGGGGATGAGCAGTTCTTC.